These 10 T cell receptor beta chains came from one sample sequenced in a study of T cell clonality in common variable immunodeficiency. Findings of the study overall: Fewer deletions and N-nucleotide insertions were reportedly seen in common variable immunodeficiency TCR beta sequences.

These TCRs' antigens remain unknown. Here immunoSEQ multiplex PCR was the method, and the copy in TCRdb shows in-frame clones only, minus some. Observed are about 19,000 clones, no singletons, with the top ten taking 24%. Sequencing was carried out using peripheral blood mononuclear cells. Source of these receptors: a human donor with common variable immunodeficiency.

Note on this clone: The read is 3 residues too short to cover the CDR3 end, so that end is filled in from the germline J gene. The rearrangement links TRBV19 to TRBJ2-7, with unresolved D. Germline assignment: CDR1 LNHDA and CDR2 SQIVND (reference sequence). The CDR3 is 13 amino acids. Between the trimmed V and J ends, which lost 3 bases and 4 bases, there was a span of 10 bases. The DNA read from the CDR3 is TGTGCCAGTAGTATCTCGGGTAGTTACGAG. It is translated as CASSISGSYE. Given in full, the CDR3 is CASSISGSYEQYF.

This clone was observed a few times. The read comes to an end 3 residues before the CDR3 does, leaving the germline J gene to fill in the end. The rearrangement links TRBV5-1 to TRBJ2-7; D not certain. Germline V gives CDR1 SGHRS, CDR2 YFSETQ. The CDR3 totals 13 residues. The V end lost 1 base, the J end lost 4 bases, and 9 bases lay between the germline ends. The part of the CDR3 DNA that was read is TGCGCCAGCAGCTTGTCTTCAGGTTACGAG. It translates to CASSLSSGYE. The full CDR3 protein reads CASSLSSGYEQYF. Together with reference TRBV5-1 and TRBJ2-7, the CDR3 gives the full variable domain: KAGVTQTPRYLIKTRGQQVTLSCSPISGHRSVSWYQQTPGQGLQFLFEYFSETQRNKGNFPGRFSGRQFSNSRSEMNVSTLELGDSALYLCASSLSSGYEQYFGPGTRLTVT.

This clone was found many times. The missing CDR3 end, 3 residues past where the read stops, is filled in from the germline J gene. The sample contains more than one DNA sequence encoding this CDR3. V gene TRBV14 combines with J gene TRBJ1-2; D might be TRBD1 (5 bases). The CDR3 has 12 amino acids. CDR1 is SGHDN, CDR2 FVKESK, per germline. CDR3 region: CASSPLLGDYTF. CDR3 DNA, as far as it was read: TGTGCCAGCAGCCCGCTCCTAGGGGAC.

Of note for this clone: The observed sequence ends 3 residues before the CDR3 terminus, with the missing tail filled in from the germline J gene. The chain carries TRBV19 and TRBJ2-5; D is ambiguous. From germline, CDR1 is LNHDA and CDR2 SQIVND (reference sequence). CDR3 length: 14 amino acids. V lost 5 bases, J lost 1 base, and 11 bases lay in between. The CDR3 DNA, read in part, is TGTGCCAGTAGTGTCCAGAGCGTCCAAGAGACC. Protein: CASSVQSVQET. The whole CDR3 is CASSVQSVQETQYF.

This clone was found many times. The CDR3 end lies 3 residues beyond the end of the read and is filled in from the germline J gene. This chain links TRBV19 with TRBJ2-1, with a weak D call TRBD1 (6 bases). Germline lookup yields CDR1 LNHDA and CDR2 SQIVND (reference sequence). Deletions cut 0 bases from V and 9 bases from J, with 9 bases between. The CDR3 extends over 13 amino acids. CDR3 residues: CASSIEGTFEQFF. The DNA read from the CDR3 is TGTGCCAGTAGTATAGAGGGGACATTTGAG.

This clone was detected a few times. The read terminates 3 residues before the CDR3 end, so the remaining end is supplied by the germline J gene. The chain uses TRBV18 and TRBJ2-1, with TRBD1 identical over 9 bases. Germline CDR1 reads KGHSH; CDR2 reads LQKENI. The CDR3 contains 17 residues. Trimming took 3 bases from V and 2 from J; bases not matched to a gene: 8. The CDR3 loop is CASSPLVGQGAYNEQFF. Partial CDR3 DNA: TGTGCCAGCTCACCGTTGGTGGGACAGGGCGCCTACAATGAG.

Concerning this clone itself: The missing CDR3 end, 3 residues past where the read stops, is filled in from the germline J gene. The chain carries TRBV7-9 and TRBJ1-1; D is undetermined. This CDR3 contains 14 residues. V shed 1 base and J shed 2 bases, with 8 bases lying between them. Germline V gene lookup returns CDR1 SEHNR and CDR2 FQNEAQ (reference sequence). The CDR3 protein is CASSLVSVNTEAFF. The covered CDR3 bases are TGTGCCAGCAGCTTAGTTTCCGTTAACACTGAA.

This clone occurred a few times. The observed sequence ends 3 residues before the CDR3 terminus, with the missing tail filled in from the germline J gene. The V and J genes are TRBV19 and TRBJ2-1; D possibly corresponds to TRBD2 (5 bases). The germline V gene has CDR1 LNHDA and CDR2 SQIVND (reference sequence). Trimming cost V 1 base and J 8 bases, with 12 bases left between them. This CDR3 is 14 amino acids long. The CDR3 loop reads CASSIVGVSYEQFF. Incomplete CDR3 DNA: TGTGCCAGTAGTATAGTCGGGGTTTCGTATGAG.

Turning to this clone: The read ends 3 residues early relative to the CDR3; the germline J gene fills the gap. V gene TRBV7-2 combines with J gene TRBJ1-5; tentative D call: TRBD1 (5 bases). The V end was cut by 7 bases, the J end by 7 bases, with 20 bases between. This CDR3 contains 15 residues. The germline CDR1 and CDR2 sequences are SGHTA and FQGNSA. The sequenced CDR3 bases are TGTGCCAGCACCCTATTTAGGACATCCGAGCAGCCC. The encoded protein is CASTLFRTSEQP. The entire CDR3 protein is CASTLFRTSEQPQHF.

In this sample, this clone turned up a few times. Sequencing ends 3 residues short of the CDR3 end; the germline J gene provides the rest. The chain employs TRBV20-1 and TRBJ2-5, with D possibly being TRBD1 (6 bases). V was trimmed by 5 bases and J by 5 bases, leaving 21 bases between them. The germline gives CDR1 DFQATT, CDR2 SNEGSKA (reference sequence). The CDR3 runs to 15 residues. The CDR3 region is CSAPTGQSWGETQYF. CDR3 DNA, as far as it was read: TGCAGTGCTCCCACTGGACAGAGTTGGGGGGAGACC.